This T cell receptor beta chain is drawn from a study of control samples from healthy donors and cancer patients. The CDR3 is made up of 12 amino acids. Germline V lookup: CDR1 LGHNT, CDR2 FRNRAP. V lost 2 bases to trimming and J lost 4 bases, with 2 bases between them. Clones were read by immunoSEQ multiplex PCR, and TCRdb kept only the in-frame ones, dropping some. The sample records 100,000 to 150,000 clones, about 88% being singletons. The chain is built from TRBV12-5 and TRBJ2-2; no reliable D call. The source of this sequence is a man aged 45-65 years in good health. Sequenced material: blood. The CDR3, as DNA: TGTGCTAGTGGTTTGATCACCGGGGAGCTGTTTTTT. Its translation: CASGLITGELFF.